This T cell receptor (beta chain) is drawn from a study of shared clonotypes between healthy human individuals. Study information: The donor group consisted of a couple of women and three men, aged 18 to 49. Each donor's CD4 naive and CD4 memory cells filled three plates apiece, CD8 naive two, and CD8 memory one. Study-level findings and limits: Among the subsets, naive ones generally showed larger estimated richness than memory ones. When compared with the clonotypes that were shared by all four sorted-subset donors, the non-shared clonotypes turned out to have lower generation probabilities.

Naive CD8 cells lacked CD45RO and underwent positive selection for CCR7, leaving out terminally differentiated effector memory CD45RA+ cells. TCRdb keeps only in-frame clones here, not all; method: immunoSEQ multiplex PCR. The table lists millions of clones, about 95% of them singletons. On this clone: Its antigen remains unidentified.

Germline CDR1 SGDLS, CDR2 YYNGEE. This CDR3 is 16 amino acids long. The germline V and J ends were trimmed by 0 bases and 0 bases, with 11 bases remaining between them. This sequence was found in a man between 18 and 29 years old in good health. Material for sequencing was naive CD8+ T cells sorted from blood. This rearrangement joins TRBV9 to TRBJ2-3; D is undetermined. The CDR3 here is CASSVGAEPSTDTQYF. The CDR3 nucleotides are TGTGCCAGCAGCGTAGGGGCAGAACCCAGCACAGATACGCAGTATTTT. Full variable domain (rest looked up from reference TRBV9 and TRBJ2-3): DSGVTQTPKHLITATGQRVTLRCSPRSGDLSVYWYQQSLDQGLQFLIQYYNGEERAKGNILERFSAQQFPDLHSELNLSSLELGDSALYFCASSVGAEPSTDTQYFGPGTRLTVL.